A single sample is the source of the 6 T cell receptor beta chains below, sequenced in a study of PD-L1 blockade in urothelial cancer. Sequenced by immunoSEQ multiplex PCR; TCRdb stores in-frame clones only, minus some. The table includes 55,000 to 70,000 clones, about 86% detected once. Here the sequenced sample was PBMCs, taken around atezolizumab (anti-PD-L1) treatment. The receptors were sampled from a man aged 45-65 years with urothelial cancer.

The gene calls are TRBV11-2 and TRBJ2-7; 11 bases are shared with TRBD1. This CDR3 contains 15 residues. Germline V gene data show CDR1 as SGHAT and CDR2 as FQNNGV. The ends lost 5 bases at V and 4 bases at J; junction bases unmatched: 7. The CDR3: CASSPWTGGSYEQYF. The CDR3 DNA follows: TGTGCCAGCAGCCCATGGACAGGGGGCTCTTACGAGCAGTACTTC.

The chain has TRBV5-1 and TRBJ2-7; the match to TRBD1 covers 9 bases. With 3 bases clipped from V and 6 bases from J, the junction kept 1 base outside the gene matches. In germline, CDR1 is SGHRS, CDR2 YFSETQ. The CDR3 has 12 amino acids. The CDR3 DNA sequence: TGCGCCAGCAGCTCGACAGGGGGCGAGCAGTACTTC. This gives the protein CASSSTGGEQYF.

This clone was observed a single time. The genes are TRBV6-1 and TRBJ2-3, with TRBD2 identical over 9 bases. V lost 6 bases to trimming and J lost 6 bases; unmatched junction nucleotides: 10. The CDR3 loop spans 15 amino acids. Per the germline V gene, CDR1 is MNHNS and CDR2 is SASEGT. This chain's CDR3 is CASSPGLAHMDTQYF. CDR3 sequence (DNA): TGTGCCAGCAGCCCGGGACTAGCCCACATGGATACGCAGTATTTT.

This clone was seen only once. CDR3 region: CASKGGYEQYF. The CDR3 DNA sequence: TGCGCCAGCAAAGGAGGGTACGAGCAGTACTTC. The gene calls are TRBV5-1 and TRBJ2-7, with D maybe TRBD2 (6 bases). V lost 6 bases, J lost 4 bases, and 8 bases lay in between. CDR1 and CDR2 from the germline V gene are SGHRS and YFSETQ. The CDR3 runs to 11 residues.

The chain joins TRBV28 to TRBJ1-6; D is undetermined. V lost 4 bases, J lost 5 bases, and 6 bases lay in between. The germline CDR1 and CDR2 sequences are MDHEN and SYDVKM. The CDR3 runs to 13 residues. CDR3 in amino acids: CASSSENNSPLHF. The CDR3 DNA sequence: TGTGCCAGCAGTTCCGAGAATAATTCACCCCTCCACTTT.

The rearrangement links TRBV27 to TRBJ1-2; no reliable D call. The CDR3 covers 15 residues. Trimming cost V 0 bases and J 8 bases, with 16 bases left between them. Germline values: CDR1 MNHEY, CDR2 SMNVEV (reference sequence). The CDR3 sequence: CASSLSYSDVMGYTF. DNA of the CDR3: TGTGCCAGCAGTTTATCGTACAGTGACGTTATGGGCTACACCTTC.